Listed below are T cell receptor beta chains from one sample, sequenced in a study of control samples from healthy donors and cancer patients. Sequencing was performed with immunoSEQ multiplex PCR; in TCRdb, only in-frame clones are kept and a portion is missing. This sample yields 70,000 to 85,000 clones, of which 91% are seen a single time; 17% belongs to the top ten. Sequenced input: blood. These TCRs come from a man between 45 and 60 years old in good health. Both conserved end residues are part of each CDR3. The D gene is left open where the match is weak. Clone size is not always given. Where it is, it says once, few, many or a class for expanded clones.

cdr3_nt: TGTGCCAGCAGCTTGGGTGGGGACACCGGGGAGCTGTTTTTT
cdr3_aa: CASSLGGDTGELFF
clone_size: .
d_call: .
j_call: TRBJ2-2
cdr3_length: 14
v_call: TRBV5-4

cdr3_nt: TGCAGTGCTAGAGGGGGACTAGAACAGTTCTTC
cdr3_aa: CSARGGLEQFF
clone_size: .
d_call: TRBD2
j_call: TRBJ2-1
cdr3_length: 11
v_call: TRBV20-1

cdr3_nt: TGTGCCAGCTCACCAATAAGTCTGGGACAGGGTATAGGAGACGATGGCTACACCTTC
cdr3_aa: CASSPISLGQGIGDDGYTF
clone_size: .
d_call: TRBD1
j_call: TRBJ1-2
cdr3_length: 19
v_call: TRBV18

cdr3_nt: TGTGCCAGCTCATCAGCAACAGGGGCCTACGAGCAGTACTTC
cdr3_aa: CASSSATGAYEQYF
clone_size: .
d_call: TRBD1
j_call: TRBJ2-7
cdr3_length: 14
v_call: TRBV18

cdr3_nt: TGTGCCAGCAGTTCGACAGGGGACTATGGCTACACCTTC
cdr3_aa: CASSSTGDYGYTF
clone_size: .
d_call: TRBD1
j_call: TRBJ1-2
cdr3_length: 13
v_call: TRBV6-6

cdr3_nt: TGTGCCAGCAGCTACTCGACAGGGATCGGCAATCAGCCCCAGCATTTT
cdr3_aa: CASSYSTGIGNQPQHF
clone_size: .
d_call: TRBD1
j_call: TRBJ1-5
cdr3_length: 16
v_call: TRBV6-2/TRBV6-3

cdr3_nt: TGCGCCAGTAAACAACAGGGGAACTCACCCCTCCACTTT
cdr3_aa: CASKQQGNSPLHF
clone_size: .
d_call: TRBD1
j_call: TRBJ1-6
cdr3_length: 13
v_call: TRBV4-3

cdr3_nt: TGTGCCAGCAGCACCCTCGGACAGGGGCGAAGCTATGGCTACACCTTC
cdr3_aa: CASSTLGQGRSYGYTF
clone_size: .
d_call: TRBD1
j_call: TRBJ1-2
cdr3_length: 16
v_call: TRBV7-9

cdr3_nt: TGCGCCAGCAGCTCAGACGGGGAATTACGGGGCGGGGAGCTGTTTTTT
cdr3_aa: CASSSDGELRGGELFF
clone_size: once
d_call: .
j_call: TRBJ2-2
cdr3_length: 16
v_call: TRBV5-1

cdr3_nt: TGTGCCTGGGGATTAACAGGGCCAACTAATGAAAAACTGTTTTTT
cdr3_aa: CAWGLTGPTNEKLFF
clone_size: .
d_call: .
j_call: TRBJ1-4
cdr3_length: 15
v_call: TRBV30

cdr3_nt: TGTGCCAGCAGTGACGGCTGGGGCACCGGGGAGCTGTTTTTT
cdr3_aa: CASSDGWGTGELFF
clone_size: .
d_call: .
j_call: TRBJ2-2
cdr3_length: 14
v_call: TRBV6-4

cdr3_nt: TGCGCCAGCAGCCCAGACAGGGGCGGGGAAAACACTGAAGCTTTCTTT
cdr3_aa: CASSPDRGGENTEAFF
clone_size: .
d_call: TRBD1
j_call: TRBJ1-1
cdr3_length: 16
v_call: TRBV5-1

cdr3_nt: TGCGCCAGCAGCCGGGGGGAGGGTAAGGATCAGCCCCAGCATTTT
cdr3_aa: CASSRGEGKDQPQHF
clone_size: .
d_call: .
j_call: TRBJ1-5
cdr3_length: 15
v_call: TRBV5-1

cdr3_nt: TGTGCCAGTAGTATAGATCGGGGGCCCTATGGCTACACCTTC
cdr3_aa: CASSIDRGPYGYTF
clone_size: .
d_call: .
j_call: TRBJ1-2
cdr3_length: 14
v_call: TRBV19

cdr3_nt: TGTGCCAGCAGCCCGCCGTTGAGTGGCACTGAAGCTTTCTTT
cdr3_aa: CASSPPLSGTEAFF
clone_size: .
d_call: .
j_call: TRBJ1-1
cdr3_length: 14
v_call: TRBV6-5

cdr3_nt: TGTGCCAGCAGCCTTATAAGGGACAGGGGCCACACCATATATTTT
cdr3_aa: CASSLIRDRGHTIYF
clone_size: once
d_call: TRBD1
j_call: TRBJ1-3
cdr3_length: 15
v_call: TRBV5-6

cdr3_nt: TGTGCCAGCAGCCAACATACAGGGACCACCGGGGAGCTGTTTTTT
cdr3_aa: CASSQHTGTTGELFF
clone_size: few
d_call: .
j_call: TRBJ2-2
cdr3_length: 15
v_call: TRBV3-1/TRBV3-2

cdr3_nt: TGTGCCTGGAGGTCGGGCGTGTCCACTGAAGCTTTCTTT
cdr3_aa: CAWRSGVSTEAFF
clone_size: .
d_call: .
j_call: TRBJ1-1
cdr3_length: 13
v_call: TRBV30

cdr3_nt: TGTGCCAGCAGCTTACAGGGCCGAGGCTACACCTTC
cdr3_aa: CASSLQGRGYTF
clone_size: .
d_call: .
j_call: TRBJ1-2
cdr3_length: 12
v_call: TRBV7-2

cdr3_nt: TGTGCCAGTAGTTCGGACAGAAGGAATGGTGGCTACACCTTC
cdr3_aa: CASSSDRRNGGYTF
clone_size: .
d_call: .
j_call: TRBJ1-2
cdr3_length: 14
v_call: TRBV19

cdr3_nt: TGTGCCAGTAAAAACGGGGGCTTCACAGATACGCAGTATTTT
cdr3_aa: CASKNGGFTDTQYF
clone_size: .
d_call: .
j_call: TRBJ2-3
cdr3_length: 14
v_call: TRBV19

cdr3_nt: TGTGCCACCAGTGACTCCTTATCTGGGATCGGTTGGGGCTACACCTTC
cdr3_aa: CATSDSLSGIGWGYTF
clone_size: once
d_call: .
j_call: TRBJ1-2
cdr3_length: 16
v_call: TRBV24-1

cdr3_nt: TGCGCCAGCAGTGAGTTGGGGACAGGAAGAACCGGGGAGCTGTTTTTT
cdr3_aa: CASSELGTGRTGELFF
clone_size: .
d_call: TRBD1
j_call: TRBJ2-2
cdr3_length: 16
v_call: TRBV10-1

cdr3_nt: TGTGCCAGCAGCTTCCAGTGGGGGGATGAGCAGTTCTTC
cdr3_aa: CASSFQWGDEQFF
clone_size: .
d_call: .
j_call: TRBJ2-1
cdr3_length: 13
v_call: TRBV13

cdr3_nt: TGTGCCAGCAGCGTAGGAGGAAGGACAGGGTTGAATGAGCAGTTCTTC
cdr3_aa: CASSVGGRTGLNEQFF
clone_size: .
d_call: TRBD1
j_call: TRBJ2-1
cdr3_length: 16
v_call: TRBV9

cdr3_nt: TGCGCCAGCAGCTCCCAAGGGGGTCCCCCCTACGAGCAGTACTTC
cdr3_aa: CASSSQGGPPYEQYF
clone_size: few
d_call: .
j_call: TRBJ2-7
cdr3_length: 15
v_call: TRBV10-1

cdr3_nt: TGTGCCAGTAGCACGTCATGGGGTAACACTGAAGCTTTCTTT
cdr3_aa: CASSTSWGNTEAFF
clone_size: .
d_call: .
j_call: TRBJ1-1
cdr3_length: 14
v_call: TRBV19